This is a list of T cell receptor beta chains from one sample in a study of CD8+CD57+ T cells in acquired aplastic anemia. TCRdb re-analysed the reads in MiXCR, keeping a single row per CDR3 protein. The sample includes around 400,000 distinct CDR3 sequences, about 70% of them seen just once. Sequenced: sorted CD4+, CD8+, or CD8+CD57+ T cells (not recorded which) from PBMCs. The receptors were sampled from a human donor in good health, serving as a control. The CDR3 runs from the conserved cysteine through the conserved F or W. Fields, in order: clone size, V gene, J gene, D gene, CDR3 protein, CDR3 DNA. D genes are given only for firm matches. Clone size, where shown, is once, few, many, or a class for clones that have expanded.

abundance: NA
v_gene: TRBV30
j_gene: TRBJ1-1
d_gene: NA
CDR3aa: CAWSPLTGFTEAFF
CDR3nt: TGTGCCTGGAGTCCCCTAACAGGGTTCACTGAAGCTTTCTTT

abundance: NA
v_gene: TRBV7-3
j_gene: TRBJ1-1
d_gene: NA
CDR3aa: CASSMISGPRNTEAFF
CDR3nt: TGTGCCAGCAGCATGATTAGTGGACCCAGGAACACTGAAGCTTTCTTT

abundance: NA
v_gene: TRBV11-1
j_gene: TRBJ2-3
d_gene: NA
CDR3aa: CASRIEGSTDTEYF
CDR3nt: TGTGCCAGCAGGATAGAGGGGAGCACAGATACGGAGTACTTT

abundance: NA
v_gene: TRBV5-5
j_gene: TRBJ2-3
d_gene: TRBD1
CDR3aa: CASSVAEGQGSDTQYF
CDR3nt: TGTGCCAGCAGCGTAGCGGAGGGACAGGGATCAGATACGCAGTATTTT

abundance: once
v_gene: TRBV7-2
j_gene: TRBJ1-6
d_gene: NA
CDR3aa: CASSVAVARSPLHF
CDR3nt: TGTGCCAGCAGCGTAGCGGTGGCCAGGTCACCCCTCCACTTT

abundance: NA
v_gene: TRBV24-1
j_gene: TRBJ2-3
d_gene: TRBD2
CDR3aa: CATSDFGTSGNTDTQYF
CDR3nt: TGTGCCACCAGTGATTTCGGGACTAGCGGGAACACAGATACGCAGTATTTT

abundance: many
v_gene: TRBV7-2
j_gene: TRBJ1-2
d_gene: TRBD1
CDR3aa: CASSLVGQGGYGYTF
CDR3nt: TGTGCCAGCAGCCTCGTGGGACAGGGAGGCTATGGCTACACCTTC

abundance: many
v_gene: TRBV2
j_gene: TRBJ1-6
d_gene: NA
CDR3aa: CASNPAHPSPLHF
CDR3nt: TGTGCCAGCAATCCAGCCCATCCTTCACCCCTCCACTTT

abundance: NA
v_gene: TRBV5-1
j_gene: TRBJ1-2
d_gene: NA
CDR3aa: CASSLAKRRGYTF
CDR3nt: TGCGCCAGCAGCTTAGCCAAAAGGAGGGGCTACACCTTC

abundance: many
v_gene: TRBV12-5
j_gene: TRBJ1-6
d_gene: NA
CDR3aa: CASGLAGHNSPLHF
CDR3nt: TGTGCTAGTGGTTTGGCAGGGCATAATTCACCCCTCCACTTT

abundance: NA
v_gene: TRBV20-1
j_gene: TRBJ2-5
d_gene: NA
CDR3aa: CSAPLAGAYRLETQYF
CDR3nt: TGCAGTGCCCCCTTGGCGGGGGCGTATAGGCTGGAGACCCAGTACTTC